This TCR beta chain was recorded in a study of response to subunit inactivated influenza vaccine. Study-level points and caveats: Authors suggested few new T cells are recruited by each seasonal influenza vaccination.

A single record per CDR3 protein comes from TCRdb applying MiXCR to the RT-PCR reads. The table includes around 530,000 distinct CDR3 sequences, 12% detected once. This CDR3 comprises 13 residues. Trimming took 1 base from V and 5 from J, leaving 8 bases between them. From germline, CDR1 is MNHEY and CDR2 SMNVEV (reference sequence). In the case of this clonotype: Its target is not known.

Sequencing was performed on PBMCs from blood, taken on the day of vaccination. The TCR originated in a man between 50 and 59 years old who received an inactivated influenza vaccine. The chain carries TRBV27 and TRBJ1-1; D unclear. Written as DNA, the CDR3 is TGTGCCAGCAGTTTATTTGAAGGGACTGAAGCTTTCTTT. Its protein is CASSLFEGTEAFF.